This T cell receptor (beta chain) originates from a study of shared clonotypes between healthy human individuals. Recent vaccinations or acute infections were absent in the healthy HIV-negative adult donors. The CDR3 length is 12 residues. Trimming cost V 2 bases and J 4 bases, with 5 bases left between them. The germline V gene encodes CDR1 GTSNPN and CDR2 SVGIG (reference sequence). Comment on this clone: Other nucleotide sequences in the sample specify the same CDR3.

The method was immunoSEQ multiplex PCR; TCRdb's version includes in-frame clones alone and lacks a portion of them. The top ten hold approximately 1.5% of the sample, which has about a million clones, about 77% seen once. The sequence was obtained from a young man in good health. J is TRBJ2-2 and V is TRBV30; unclear D gene. The specimen sequenced was memory CD4+ T cells sorted from blood. Described subset: CD45RA-negative fraction. The CDR3 spells CAWSTGTGELFF. DNA of the CDR3: TGTGCCTGGAGTACGGGCACCGGGGAGCTGTTTTTT.